This section outlines one T cell receptor (beta chain) sequence together with its context. The antigen remains unidentified. The sample originates from a study of T cell responses to AZD1222 COVID-19 vaccine. Regarding the study as a whole: At study baseline, merely six AZD1222 recipients were seropositive. Close to half of all spike-specific TCRs reportedly target regions of the variants that are unmutated.

The CDR3 extends over 15 amino acids. Trimming shortened V by 4 bases and J by 4 bases, and 12 bases separated the two germline ends. Germline V gene data show CDR1 as SGHNT and CDR2 as YYREEE (reference sequence). Using immunoSEQ multiplex PCR, the repertoire was profiled, and TCRdb retains in-frame clones only, with some absent. Of fewer than 120,000 clones detected, around 92% appear once; the ten largest clones hold 7.8%. The sample here was peripheral blood, taken on day 0 of AZD1222 vaccination. The sequence was obtained from an adult in good health. V usage is TRBV5-4 and J usage is TRBJ1-6; tentative D call: TRBD1 (5 bases). The CDR3 DNA reads as TGTGCCAGCAGCGAGACAGCGTTATATAATTCACCCCTCCACTTT. Its translation is CASSETALYNSPLHF.